The present entry profiles one T cell receptor beta chain with its context. Antigen unknown. This sample was included in a study of shared clonotypes between healthy human individuals. Sequencing was performed with immunoSEQ multiplex PCR; in TCRdb, only in-frame clones are kept and a portion is missing. The table has approximately 2,200,000 clones, about 93% seen once. Study observations and caveats: In this cohort, only blood was sampled, and tissue repertoires likely differ. Among a handful of donors, roughly 5% of naive CD4 clonotypes were found in common.

Germline assignment: CDR1 LNHNV and CDR2 YYDKDF (reference sequence). The CDR3 is 13 amino acids. V lost 6 bases to trimming and J lost 4 bases, with 12 bases between them. Naive CD8 cells lacked CD45RO and underwent positive selection for CCR7, leaving out terminally differentiated effector memory CD45RA+ cells. Healthy adults negative for HIV, lacking recent acute infections or vaccinations, served as donors. Sequenced input: naive CD8+ T cells from PBMCs. This TCR was sampled from a man younger than 30 in good health. Some clones in this sample may be carry-over from other donors' samples. The chain links TRBV15 to TRBJ1-1; the D is unclear. The CDR3 region has the DNA TGTGCCACCAGTTACTCACGAGCCACTGAAGCTTTCTTT. Encoded protein: CATSYSRATEAFF. Full variable domain (missing parts from reference TRBV15 and TRBJ1-1): DAMVIQNPRYQVTQFGKPVTLSCSQTLNHNVMYWYQQKSSQAPKLLFHYYDKDFNNEADTPDNFQSRRPNTSFCFLDIRSPGLGDTAMYLCATSYSRATEAFFGQGTRLTVV.